The next 23 T cell receptor beta chains were all read from a single sample in a study of control samples from healthy donors and cancer patients. Assay: immunoSEQ multiplex PCR; the TCRdb copy retains only in-frame clones and omits some. The data show about 130,000 clones, around 94% seen once. The sequencing input was PBMCs. The receptors derive from an elderly man with head and neck cancer.

The genes are TRBV6-6 and TRBJ2-3; D gene unclear. Germline assignment: CDR1 MNHNY and CDR2 SVGAGI (reference sequence). The CDR3 length is 14 residues. V dropped 0 bases and J dropped 6 bases, with 10 bases sitting between them. The CDR3: CASSYSRNVDTQYF. The DNA for the CDR3 is TGTGCCAGCAGTTACTCGAGGAACGTGGATACGCAGTATTTT.

This chain connects TRBV2 to TRBJ2-7; the D is unclear. Germline values: CDR1 SNHLY, CDR2 FYNNEI. V was shortened by 5 bases and J by 3 bases, with 8 bases between the two germline ends. This CDR3 spans 12 amino acids. CDR3 residues: CASSQDIYEQYF. In DNA, the CDR3 is TGTGCCAGCAGTCAGGATATCTACGAGCAGTACTTC.

CDR3 region: CASSPKGLLNTEAFF. The CDR3 coding sequence is TGTGCCAGCAGCCCGAAAGGACTCCTGAACACTGAAGCTTTCTTT. J is TRBJ1-1 and V is TRBV5-4; D ambiguous. The CDR3 length is 15 residues. With 4 bases removed from V and 0 bases from J, the gap between germline ends came to 13 bases. Germline loops: CDR1 SGHNT, CDR2 YYREEE (reference sequence).

This chain links TRBV29-1 with TRBJ2-1; 10 bases map to TRBD2. Germline CDR1 reads SQVTM; CDR2 reads ANQGSEA. The V segment lost 2 bases and the J segment 8 bases; nucleotides outside the gene matches: 6. This CDR3 comprises 14 residues. The CDR3 reads CSVELAGVVYEQFF. The CDR3 DNA sequence: TGCAGCGTTGAACTAGCGGGAGTTGTCTATGAGCAGTTCTTC.

The sample holds a few counts of this clone. This sequence joins TRBV18 and TRBJ1-2; perhaps TRBD1 as D (5 bases). CDR1 is KGHSH and CDR2 is LQKENI in the germline V gene. CDR3 length equals 13 residues. V dropped 3 bases and J dropped 3 bases, with 8 bases sitting between them. CDR3 sequence (DNA): TGTGCCAGCTCACCGAGGGGCGACTATGGCTACACCTTC. Its translation is CASSPRGDYGYTF.

As regards this clone: At one end, the junction sequence differs from germline, possibly due to a read error. The rearrangement uses TRBV6-5 and TRBJ2-7; the match to TRBD1 covers 7 bases. This CDR3 is built from 11 residues. The germline CDR1 and CDR2 sequences are MNHEY and SVGAGI. Here the CDR3 reads CASSSPGTAVF. For the CDR3, the DNA is TGTGCCAGCAGTTCGCCCGGGACAGCGGTCTTC.

The chain uses TRBV3-1 (or the pseudogene TRBV3-2) and TRBJ1-4; 9 positions match TRBD1. Trimming removed 1 base from V and 10 bases from J; junction bases left unmatched: 10. This CDR3 is 16 amino acids long. Germline CDR1 and CDR2: LGHDT and YNNKEL (reference sequence). DNA of the CDR3: TGTGCCAGCAGCCAAGGATGGGACAGGGCCTATGGAAAACTGTTTTTT. Residues: CASSQGWDRAYGKLFF.

V gene TRBV5-1 combines with J gene TRBJ1-4; D not certain. Between the trimmed V and J ends, which lost 6 bases and 8 bases, there was a span of 20 bases. This CDR3 is 15 amino acids long. In germline, CDR1 is SGHRS, CDR2 YFSETQ. The CDR3 DNA is TGCGCCAGCACCCGGACGAACAGCGTCGAGGAAAAACTGTTTTTT. Translation: CASTRTNSVEEKLFF.

The chain employs TRBV2 and TRBJ1-4; no reliable D call. Trimming removed 7 bases from V and 10 bases from J, with 22 bases in between. Germline values: CDR1 SNHLY, CDR2 FYNNEI. The CDR3 is 15 amino acids. CDR3 sequence (DNA): TGTGCCAGCAACAGTGAGGATAGTGGGATCGGAAAACTGTTTTTT. Its translation: CASNSEDSGIGKLFF.

The CDR3 DNA reads TGTGCCTGGAGTGGACTAACAGAATACAATGAGCAGTTCTTC. This codes for CAWSGLTEYNEQFF. The rearrangement joins TRBV30 to TRBJ2-1; tentatively, D is TRBD2 (5 bases). The CDR3 runs to 14 residues. Germline CDR1 reads GTSNPN; CDR2 reads SVGIG (reference sequence). The V end was cut by 1 base, the J end by 4 bases, with 11 bases between.

This chain links TRBV7-2 with TRBJ2-7; D uncertain. The V end was cut by 4 bases, the J end by 3 bases, with 10 bases between. The CDR3 runs 13 residues. Germline V gene data show CDR1 as SGHTA and CDR2 as FQGNSA. CDR3 DNA: TGTGCCAGCAGCTACCCGCCTCGCTACGAGCAGTACTTC. This sequence encodes CASSYPPRYEQYF.

In its sample, this clone was seen a few times. The CDR3 loop reads CASSFDRHQPQHF. The CDR3 DNA sequence: TGTGCCAGCAGTTTTGACAGGCACCAGCCCCAGCATTTT. This rearrangement joins TRBV27 to TRBJ1-5; maybe TRBD1 (6 bases). This CDR3 spans 13 amino acids. The germline V gene has CDR1 MNHEY and CDR2 SMNVEV (reference sequence). Between the trimmed V and J ends, which lost 3 bases and 7 bases, there was a span of 10 bases.

CDR3 nucleotide sequence: TGTGCCAGTAGTATGGGTGGGAGCCTGAACACTGAAGCTTTCTTT. It yields the protein CASSMGGSLNTEAFF. This rearrangement joins TRBV19 to TRBJ1-1; no definite D call. CDR3 size: 15 residues. V lost 3 bases and J lost 0, with 11 bases in between. The germline gives CDR1 LNHDA, CDR2 SQIVND (reference sequence).

The count of this clone is one. Mismatch with germline at one junction end may stem from a read error. The chain carries TRBV7-2 and TRBJ1-4, with TRBD1 as a possible D gene (5 bases). The CDR3 covers 15 residues. Germline V gene lookup returns CDR1 SGHTA and CDR2 FQGNSA. The CDR3 DNA reads as TGTGCCTGCAGCCCCCCGGGTGGGGGGGTGGAAAAACTGTTTTTT. Translating it yields CACSPPGGGVEKLFF.

This clone was detected only once. V is TRBV6-5 and J is TRBJ2-5; 10 nucleotides match TRBD1. This CDR3 spans 15 amino acids. J lost 3 bases, V lost 2 bases, and 3 bases had no gene match. Germline loops: CDR1 MNHEY, CDR2 SVGAGI. The CDR3 loop is CASSYPGQGKETQYF. DNA of the CDR3: TGTGCCAGCAGTTACCCGGGACAGGGGAAAGAGACCCAGTACTTC.

The CDR3 reads CASGPGGTGGYEQYF. The CDR3 coding sequence is TGTGCTAGTGGTCCAGGAGGGACAGGGGGCTACGAGCAGTACTTC. This chain links TRBV12-5 with TRBJ2-7; 11 bases align to TRBD1. Per germline, CDR1 LGHNT and CDR2 FRNRAP. Trimming removed 5 bases from V and 3 bases from J; junction bases left unmatched: 6. This CDR3 is built from 15 residues.

The chain links TRBV4-1 to TRBJ1-5; 7 positions agree with TRBD1. With V trimmed by 4 bases and J by 4 bases, 7 bases remained unmatched. CDR1 is MGHRA and CDR2 is YSYEKL in the germline V gene. The CDR3 runs to 15 residues. CDR3 nucleotide sequence: TGCGCCAGCAGCCCCCGGGCAGGGGGAAATCAGCCCCAGCATTTT. As protein: CASSPRAGGNQPQHF.

The chain links TRBV18 to TRBJ2-3; 12 bases are a match to TRBD2. With V trimmed by 3 bases and J by 1 base, 5 bases remained unmatched. Germline V lookup: CDR1 KGHSH, CDR2 LQKENI. The CDR3 contains 17 residues. The CDR3 protein is CASSPSTSGSGTDTQYF. The CDR3 nucleotides are TGTGCCAGCTCACCTTCGACTAGCGGGAGTGGCACAGATACGCAGTATTTT.

The CDR3 reads CASSAGLADYEQYF. The DNA of the CDR3 is TGTGCCAGCAGCGCGGGACTAGCGGACTACGAGCAGTACTTC. The gene calls are TRBV9 and TRBJ2-7; TRBD2 matches at 11 bases. Unmatched junction bases numbered 2, after V lost 3 bases and J lost 3 bases. CDR1 is SGDLS and CDR2 is YYNGEE in the germline V gene. The CDR3 loop spans 14 amino acids.

This chain uses TRBV5-1 with TRBJ2-2, with D unresolved. Germline V CDR1 and CDR2: SGHRS, YFSETQ. The length of the CDR3 is 14 residues. The V gene lost 1 base and the J gene lost 6 bases, with 10 bases spanning the gap. CDR3 residues: CASSLMSGPGELFF. CDR3 sequence (DNA): TGCGCCAGCAGCTTGATGTCAGGCCCCGGGGAGCTGTTTTTT. Combining the CDR3 with reference TRBV5-1 and TRBJ2-2 gives the whole variable domain KAGVTQTPRYLIKTRGQQVTLSCSPISGHRSVSWYQQTPGQGLQFLFEYFSETQRNKGNFPGRFSGRQFSNSRSEMNVSTLELGDSALYLCASSLMSGPGELFFGEGSRLTVL.

This clone was observed once. The chain combines TRBV6-5 with TRBJ1-5; D possibly corresponds to TRBD1 (6 bases). V was pared by 2 bases and J by 5 bases, with 10 bases between. The CDR3 is made up of 14 amino acids. The V gene's germline CDR1 is MNHEY and CDR2 SVGAGI. The CDR3 DNA sequence: TGTGCCAGCAGTTACGGGGGGCCCGATCAGCCCCAGCATTTT. Its protein is CASSYGGPDQPQHF.

The chain is built from TRBV4-3 and TRBJ1-6; D not resolved. CDR3 size: 15 residues. V was trimmed by 0 bases and J by 5 bases, leaving 8 bases between them. The germline V gene has CDR1 LGHNA and CDR2 YSLEER. The CDR3 DNA is TGCGCCAGCAGCCAAGATCTTAGTGATAATTCACCCCTCCACTTT. Protein: CASSQDLSDNSPLHF.

CDR3 sequence: CASSKATANNEKLFF. CDR3 in DNA: TGTGCCAGCAGCAAAGCGACGGCAAATAATGAAAAACTGTTTTTT. J is TRBJ1-4 and V is TRBV21-1. TRBV21-1 is reported as a pseudogene. This CDR3 region has 15 residues.